This is a list of T cell receptor beta chains from one sample in a study of blood T cell repertoires in COVID-19. The protocol was immunoSEQ multiplex PCR, while the TCRdb copy is restricted to in-frame clones and leaves out a portion. The repertoire includes some 150,000 clones, 75% to 90% of them detected once, and approximately 0.5% sits in the top ten. Sequenced input: peripheral blood. These receptors all stem from a man in his 60s with acute or convalescent COVID-19. Both conserved end residues are part of each CDR3. Fields, in order: clone size, J gene, V gene, D gene, CDR3 protein, CDR3 DNA. A D gene is named only where the DNA matches it firmly. Not all rows give a size; the values are once, few, many and, for expanded clones, a class.

size: NA; J: TRBJ2-5; V: TRBV28; D: NA; CDR3: CASSPRLGNPGETQYF; DNA: TGTGCCAGCAGTCCACGACTAGGGAACCCGGGAGAGACCCAGTACTTC
size: few; J: TRBJ2-2; V: TRBV5-4; D: NA; CDR3: CASSSTRMGIGELFF; DNA: TGTGCCAGCAGCTCGACTAGAATGGGCATTGGGGAGCTGTTTTTT
size: NA; J: TRBJ1-2; V: TRBV4-2; D: NA; CDR3: CASSQDGGANYGYTF; DNA: TGTGCCAGCAGCCAAGATGGGGGCGCTAACTATGGCTACACCTTC
size: NA; J: TRBJ2-1; V: TRBV21-1; D: NA; CDR3: CASGGRLAGAMYNEQFF; DNA: TGTGCCAGCGGCGGGAGACTAGCGGGGGCTATGTACAATGAGCAGTTCTTC
size: NA; J: TRBJ1-6; V: TRBV2; D: TRBD1; CDR3: CASSRQGETSPLHF; DNA: TGTGCCAGCAGTAGACAGGGGGAGACTTCACCCCTCCACTTT
size: NA; J: TRBJ1-5; V: TRBV30; D: TRBD1; CDR3: CAWTGTANGQPQHF; DNA: TGTGCCTGGACCGGGACAGCCAACGGACAGCCCCAGCATTTT
size: NA; J: TRBJ1-3; V: TRBV6-5; D: NA; CDR3: CASSLGPANTIYF; DNA: TGTGCCAGCAGTCTCGGTCCTGCAAACACCATATATTTT
size: NA; J: TRBJ2-3; V: TRBV11-2; D: TRBD2; CDR3: CASSLEGLGPFTDTQYF; DNA: TGTGCCAGCAGCTTGGAGGGACTAGGTCCTTTCACAGATACGCAGTATTTT
size: few; J: TRBJ2-7; V: TRBV2; D: NA; CDR3: CASAPTSYTGEQYF; DNA: TGTGCCAGCGCTCCCACATCCTATACGGGGGAGCAGTACTTC
size: NA; J: TRBJ1-2; V: TRBV5-5; D: NA; CDR3: CASSLIQGWGQDGYTF; DNA: TGTGCCAGCAGCTTAATCCAGGGATGGGGGCAGGATGGCTACACCTTC
size: NA; J: TRBJ1-6; V: TRBV4-2; D: NA; CDR3: CASSQGGVGSPLHF; DNA: TGTGCCAGCAGCCAAGGGGGCGTAGGATCACCCCTCCACTTT
size: NA; J: TRBJ2-5; V: TRBV2; D: TRBD2; CDR3: CASSEVTGGETQYF; DNA: TGTGCCAGCAGTGAAGTGACGGGGGGAGAGACCCAGTACTTC
size: NA; J: TRBJ1-5; V: TRBV19; D: NA; CDR3: CASSTRDTYQPQHF; DNA: TGTGCCAGTAGTACCCGGGACACTTATCAGCCCCAGCATTTT
size: few; J: TRBJ2-5; V: TRBV18; D: NA; CDR3: CASRSAGTETQYF; DNA: TGTGCCAGCAGATCGGCGGGTACGGAGACCCAGTACTTC
size: NA; J: TRBJ2-1; V: TRBV15; D: NA; CDR3: CATSRDIGANEQFF; DNA: TGTGCCACCAGCAGAGATATAGGGGCCAATGAGCAGTTCTTC
size: NA; J: TRBJ1-5; V: TRBV2; D: NA; CDR3: CASEAGGGNQPQHF; DNA: TGTGCCAGCGAGGCGGGGGGTGGCAATCAGCCCCAGCATTTT
size: once; J: TRBJ2-7; V: TRBV5-1; D: TRBD1; CDR3: CASSARQGSSYEQYF; DNA: TGCGCCAGCAGCGCGAGACAGGGGAGCTCCTACGAGCAGTACTTC
size: NA; J: TRBJ1-3; V: TRBV11-1; D: NA; CDR3: CASSLDPGLGGNTIYF; DNA: TGTGCCAGCAGCTTGGATCCAGGGCTGGGTGGAAACACCATATATTTT
size: NA; J: TRBJ2-1; V: TRBV7-6; D: TRBD2; CDR3: CASRKLAGAYNEQFF; DNA: TGTGCCAGCAGGAAACTAGCGGGAGCGTACAATGAGCAGTTCTTC
size: NA; J: TRBJ2-7; V: TRBV5-6; D: NA; CDR3: CASSLAGGNSYEQYF; DNA: TGTGCCAGCAGCTTGGCTGGCGGGAACTCCTACGAGCAGTACTTC
size: NA; J: TRBJ2-2; V: TRBV7-2; D: NA; CDR3: CASSLEGLRAGELFF; DNA: TGTGCCAGCAGCTTAGAGGGTCTGAGGGCCGGGGAGCTGTTTTTT
size: NA; J: TRBJ1-1; V: TRBV7-2; D: NA; CDR3: CASSLAVTGNTEAFF; DNA: TGTGCCAGCAGCTTAGCGGTGACAGGGAACACTGAAGCTTTCTTT
size: NA; J: TRBJ2-5; V: TRBV6-2/TRBV6-3; D: NA; CDR3: CASSYAGNLARETQYF; DNA: TGTGCCAGCAGTTACGCGGGCAACCTGGCACGAGAGACCCAGTACTTC